This T cell receptor (beta chain) comes out of a study of shared clonotypes between healthy human individuals. General study findings and limits: In having few donors, the study represented limited genetic and exposure-history diversity.

Naive-designated CD8 cells lacked CD45RO, were positively enriched for CCR7, and omitted terminally differentiated effector memory CD45RA+ cells. About this clone itself: Its antigen is currently unknown. Additional DNA sequences in this sample encode the identical CDR3.

Generated by immunoSEQ multiplex PCR, the TCRdb table keeps only in-frame clones and is missing some. The profile covers about 2.2 million clones, with just over 90% appearing a single time and over 1.5% taken by the ten largest. Specimen: naive CD8+ T cells from PBMCs. The clonotype was recovered from a man aged 18 to 29 in good health. Some clones in this sample may be carry-over from other donors' samples.

CDR3 sequence reads: CASSSLYSNQPQHF. CDR3 bases: TGTGCCAGCAGTTCGCTTTATAGCAATCAGCCCCAGCATTTT. This rearrangement joins TRBV28 to TRBJ1-5; no firm D call. Germline V lookup: CDR1 MDHEN, CDR2 SYDVKM. Between the trimmed V and J ends, which lost 4 bases and 0 bases, there was a span of 7 bases. CDR3 size: 14 residues.